A single sample gave rise to the 20 T cell receptor beta chains below, sequenced in a study of OX40 agonist ivuxolimab in advanced cancers. Repertoires were generated with immunoSEQ multiplex PCR, while TCRdb's copy carries only in-frame clones and drops some. This table holds more than 65,000 clones, 85% to 90% found once. Sample: CD4+ or CD8+ T cells sorted from blood, taken in a trial of the OX40 agonist ivuxolimab. The receptors come from an adult with an advanced solid tumor such as melanoma, head and neck, liver or kidney cancer.

V is TRBV20-1 and J is TRBJ1-4, with D unresolved. Germline lookup yields CDR1 DFQATT and CDR2 SNEGSKA (reference sequence). Trimming cost V 5 bases and J 4 bases, with 5 bases left between them. CDR3 length: 11 residues. The CDR3 sequence is CSAPVNEKLFF. The CDR3 region has the DNA TGCAGTGCTCCGGTTAATGAAAAACTGTTTTTT.

Regarding this clone: Within the sample, other DNA sequences also encode this same CDR3. The chain links TRBV6-5 to TRBJ2-3, with D possibly matching TRBD1 (5 bases). Trimming cost V 2 bases and J 2 bases, with 8 bases left between them. Germline V gives CDR1 MNHEY, CDR2 SVGAGI. This CDR3 region has 14 residues. The CDR3 spells CASSYGAITDTQYF. The CDR3 DNA sequence: TGTGCCAGCAGTTACGGGGCCATCACAGATACGCAGTATTTT.

The V and J genes are TRBV11-3 and TRBJ2-3; TRBD1 matches 9 bases. The CDR3 spans 15 residues. Trimming removed 3 bases from V and 7 bases from J; junction bases left unmatched: 8. Germline lookup yields CDR1 SGHNT and CDR2 YENEEA. The CDR3 sequence is CASSLRGQGLNTQYF. CDR3 in DNA: TGTGCCAGCAGCTTGAGGGGACAGGGTTTGAATACGCAGTATTTT. The full variable domain, its missing parts supplied by reference TRBV11-3 and TRBJ2-3, is EAGVVQSPRYKIIEKKQPVAFWCNPISGHNTLYWYLQNLGQGPELLIRYENEEAVDDSQLPKDRFSAERLKGVDSTLKIQPAELGDSAVYLCASSLRGQGLNTQYFGPGTRLTVL.

The V call is TRBV7-2, the J call TRBJ2-7; D is perhaps TRBD1 or TRBD2 (5 bases each). This CDR3 spans 12 amino acids. From germline, CDR1 is SGHTA and CDR2 FQGNSA. V lost 1 base and J 7 bases, leaving 8 bases between the germline ends. CDR3 loop: CASSLDRREQYF. The CDR3 nucleotides read TGTGCCAGCAGCTTAGACAGGAGGGAGCAGTACTTC.

The rearrangement joins TRBV5-8 to TRBJ2-3; 15 positions agree with TRBD2. The V and J ends lost 4 bases and 1 base, in that order; junction bases with no gene match: 13. CDR1 is SGHTS, CDR2 YDEGEE, per germline. The CDR3 consists of 20 residues. The CDR3 region is CASSPLLGLAGGRGTDTQYF. CDR3 DNA sequence: TGTGCCAGCAGCCCCTTGCTTGGACTAGCGGGAGGGCGCGGCACAGATACGCAGTATTTT. The full variable domain, in which reference TRBV5-8 and TRBJ2-3 provide the parts outside the CDR3, is EAGVTQSPTHLIKTRGQQATLRCSPISGHTSVYWYQQALGLGLQFLLWYDEGEERNRGNFPPRFSGRQFPNYSSELNVNALELEDSALYLCASSPLLGLAGGRGTDTQYFGPGTRLTVL.

The chain employs TRBV15 and TRBJ2-7, with D unresolved. Trimming removed 0 bases at V and 2 bases at J, with 5 bases between. Germline V gene lookup returns CDR1 LNHNV and CDR2 YYDKDF (reference sequence). The length of the CDR3 is 13 residues. CDR3 DNA: TGTGCCACCAGCAGAGATGGGGCCTACGAGCAGTACTTC. Translating it yields CATSRDGAYEQYF.

The sample holds a few counts of this clone. The chain has TRBV18 and TRBJ2-7, with 8 bases aligning to TRBD1. The CDR3 has 15 residues. Germline V gene data show CDR1 as KGHSH and CDR2 as LQKENI. The V and J ends lost 3 bases and 5 bases, in that order; junction bases with no gene match: 9. For the CDR3, the DNA is TGTGCCAGCTCACCCCTAGGACAGGGTCGGGACGAGCAGTACTTC. It specifies CASSPLGQGRDEQYF.

The chain links TRBV7-9 to TRBJ2-1; no clear D gene. V was trimmed by 2 bases and J by 12 bases, leaving 11 bases between them. This CDR3 is built from 12 residues. Germline V gene data show CDR1 as SEHNR and CDR2 as FQNEAQ (reference sequence). CDR3 nucleotide sequence: TGTGCCAGCAGCTTAACGGGCGGCCGGCAGTTCTTC. Its translation is CASSLTGGRQFF.

The chain links TRBV4-3 to TRBJ2-1; 8 bases align to TRBD2. CDR3 length equals 17 residues. Germline CDR1 reads LGHNA; CDR2 reads YSLEER. Unmatched junction bases numbered 15, after V lost 2 bases and J lost 9 bases. CDR3 DNA: TGCGCCAGCAGCCAACTAGGTGGCCGGACTAGCCGTGCTGAGCAGTTCTTC. This codes for CASSQLGGRTSRAEQFF.

The rearrangement links TRBV4-3 to TRBJ1-2, with 7 bases aligning to TRBD1. CDR1 LGHNA and CDR2 YSLEER come from the germline V gene. J lost 8 bases, V lost 2 bases, and 11 bases had no gene match. The CDR3 totals 15 residues. The CDR3 sequence: CASSQTTGTAFGYTF. In DNA, the CDR3 is TGCGCCAGCAGCCAAACCACCGGGACAGCCTTCGGCTACACCTTC.

The chain couples TRBV7-8 to TRBJ2-7; D remains ambiguous. CDR1 SGHVS and CDR2 FQNEAQ come from the germline V gene. Trimming stripped 0 bases from V and 5 bases from J, with 8 bases between. The CDR3 consists of 13 residues. CDR3 sequence (DNA): TGTGCCAGCAGCTTAGCCCCCGGGCACGAGCAGTACTTC. This sequence encodes CASSLAPGHEQYF. Together with reference TRBV7-8 and TRBJ2-7, the CDR3 gives the full variable domain: GAGVSQSPRYKVAKRGQDVALRCDPISGHVSLFWYQQALGQGPEFLTYFQNEAQLDKSGLPSDRFFAERPEGSVSTLKIQRTQQEDSAVYLCASSLAPGHEQYFGPGTRLTVT.

The chain links TRBV29-1 to TRBJ1-3; D remains ambiguous. V was cut by 0 bases and J by 0 bases, with 6 bases left in between. The germline V gene encodes CDR1 SQVTM and CDR2 ANQGSEA. This CDR3 has 14 amino acids. The DNA for the CDR3 is TGCAGCGTTGAAGAGCCAGTCTCTGGAAACACCATATATTTT. Its protein is CSVEEPVSGNTIYF.

The gene calls are TRBV5-1 and TRBJ2-3, with 8 bases identical to TRBD1. The CDR3 is made up of 14 amino acids. Trimming took 4 bases from V and 1 from J; bases not matched to a gene: 2. Germline CDR1 and CDR2: SGHRS and YFSETQ. In DNA form, the CDR3 reads TGCGCCAGCAGCAAACAGGGGGGCACAGATACGCAGTATTTT. Its protein product is CASSKQGGTDTQYF.

V and J are TRBV11-2 and TRBJ2-5; TRBD1 or TRBD2 may be the D gene (5 bases each). CDR1 and CDR2 from the germline V gene are SGHAT and FQNNGV. CDR3 length: 13 residues. The V gene lost 7 bases and the J gene lost 4 bases, with 13 bases spanning the gap. The CDR3 DNA reads TGTGCCAGCAATATAGGTGGGACAGAGACCCAGTACTTC. It yields the protein CASNIGGTETQYF.

This sequence joins TRBV27 and TRBJ2-7; TRBD1 might be the D (6 bases). CDR3 length equals 14 residues. The V end was cut by 8 bases, the J end by 9 bases, with 23 bases between. The V gene's germline CDR1 is MNHEY and CDR2 SMNVEV (reference sequence). The CDR3, as DNA: TGTGCCAGCCCCCCGAAACAGGGATCCTCGGGGCAGTACTTC. Protein sequence: CASPPKQGSSGQYF.

The chain couples TRBV6-1 to TRBJ2-1, with D unresolved. V dropped 1 base and J dropped 6 bases, with 13 bases sitting between them. Germline assignment: CDR1 MNHNS and CDR2 SASEGT. This CDR3 contains 15 residues. CDR3 in DNA: TGTGCCAGCAGTGAAGGTAGCCGCTTGGCCAATGAGCAGTTCTTC. This sequence encodes CASSEGSRLANEQFF.

The chain carries TRBV11-2 and TRBJ2-7; 7 bases line up with TRBD2. The CDR3 has 17 residues. Unmatched junction bases numbered 16, after V lost 5 bases and J lost 3 bases. Germline CDR1 reads SGHAT; CDR2 reads FQNNGV. DNA for the CDR3: TGTGCCAGCAGCGTCGGGGGGATCCCTCTCAAAAACTACGAGCAGTACTTC. This translates into CASSVGGIPLKNYEQYF.

The chain combines TRBV4-1 with TRBJ2-2; TRBD2 matches at 15 bases. The ends lost 0 bases at V and 7 bases at J; junction bases unmatched: 9. This CDR3 comprises 19 residues. From germline, CDR1 is MGHRA and CDR2 YSYEKL. The DNA of the CDR3 is TGCGCCAGCAGCCAAGAACGGACTAGCGGGAGGGCCGGAGACGGGGAGCTGTTTTTT. Protein product: CASSQERTSGRAGDGELFF.

The chain joins TRBV4-1 to TRBJ1-5; D call uncertain. CDR1 and CDR2 (germline): MGHRA, YSYEKL. The CDR3 has 15 residues. V lost 1 base and J 3 bases, leaving 10 bases between the germline ends. CDR3 protein: CASSQAGRINQPQHF. The CDR3 coding sequence is TGCGCCAGCAGCCAAGCAGGAAGGATCAATCAGCCCCAGCATTTT.

J is TRBJ2-7 and V is TRBV11-3; perhaps D is TRBD1 or TRBD2 (5 bases each). The CDR3 loop spans 15 amino acids. V was cut by 0 bases and J by 5 bases, with 14 bases left in between. Germline V gene lookup returns CDR1 SGHNT and CDR2 YENEEA. This CDR3 reads CASSLDTGRGDEQYF. The CDR3 DNA is TGTGCCAGCAGCTTAGATACGGGAAGGGGCGACGAGCAGTACTTC.